Included here is one T cell receptor beta chain sequence, with context. Source study methods: Quantification of nucleated cells was approximated via reference gene primer amplification. Generated by immunoSEQ multiplex PCR, the TCRdb table keeps only in-frame clones and is missing some. The V and J calls and clone size come from that table; D and trimming were worked out from the DNA. The data contain about 100,000 clones, more than 85% of them singletons. This record belongs to a study of blood T cell repertoires in COVID-19. The wider study: Sites across the United States, Italy and Spain contributed samples from acute and convalescent COVID-19. T cells, B-cell-depleted T cells, or PBMCs provided the cDNA or gDNA that served as material.

The specimen was peripheral blood. This sequence originates from a man aged 30 to 39 in a cohort sampled during active COVID-19.

CDR3 DNA: TGTGCCAGCAGTCAAACGACAGGGCGGCGGCAGCCCCAGCATTTT. The encoded protein is CASSQTTGRRQPQHF. This chain links TRBV7-2 with TRBJ1-5; 7 bases map to TRBD1. With 6 bases clipped from V and 7 bases from J, the junction kept 12 bases outside the gene matches. Germline V gene sequence: CDR1 SGHTA, CDR2 FQGNSA. This CDR3 has 15 amino acids.